The T cell receptor (beta chain) under discussion was sequenced for a study of T cells in Graves' hyperthyroidism and ophthalmopathy. Using RNA transcripts as the source, TCR beta CDR3 regions were amplified. The TCR CDR3 was amplified in a first-round RT-PCR using the HTBI primer set. TCRdb re-derived calls from the multiplex PCR reads in MiXCR, one entry per CDR3 protein. The sample lists 600,000 or so distinct CDR3 sequences; about half were seen once. Points from the study as a whole: A model of 13 V-J features distinguished ophthalmopathy from stable hyperthyroidism.

CDR1 is SEHNR, CDR2 FQNEAQ, per germline (reference sequence). The CDR3 runs to 14 residues. This clonotype was observed at least ten times. Its antigen remains unknown. The germline gene is not matched at one end of the junction; a read error may be the cause. Graves' hyperthyroidism is called stable when ophthalmopathy does not progress within 18 months. Hyperthyroidism in the patients, aged 18 to 65, was newly diagnosed and under 2 months in duration. Criteria for exclusion of patients were uncontrolled infection, other autoimmune disease, pregnancy or lactation. The chain joins TRBV7-9 to TRBJ2-7; D might be TRBD1 or TRBD2, each matching 5 bases. The specimen was peripheral blood or thyroid tissue (not recorded which). This receptor was obtained from a woman aged 18-29 years with Graves' hyperthyroidism. The CDR3 DNA sequence: TGCGCCAGCAGCCATCCGGGACGGTCCTACGAGCAGTACTTC. It codes for CASSHPGRSYEQYF.